This TCR beta chain originates from a study of CD8 T cells in ankylosing spondylitis. Note on this clonotype: What it binds is not known.

The CDR3 contains 16 residues. The V segment lost 0 bases and the J segment 7 bases; nucleotides outside the gene matches: 7. Germline loops: CDR1 MNHEY, CDR2 SVGAGI. Study-wide results and limits: Matched ankylosing spondylitis synovial fluid reportedly showed significant enrichment of disease-linked clones. A motif of fewer than ten highly homologous TCR beta variants was seen as apparently characteristic of ankylosing spondylitis blood. Certain motif variants had earlier been reported in reactive arthritis synovial fluid and blood.

By quantitative 5'-RACE with molecular barcodes, the TCR beta libraries were made. TCRdb re-called the 5' RACE reads with MiXCR, one entry per CDR3 protein. The repertoire holds about 260,000 distinct CDR3 sequences, with 20% as singletons. The gene calls are TRBV6-5 and TRBJ2-4; 9 bases map to TRBD2. The material sequenced was blood, either unsorted or a sorted T cell fraction (not recorded which). The sequence derives from a male donor with ankylosing spondylitis or in good health (not recorded which). In nucleotides, the CDR3 is TGTGCCAGCAGTTACTCGGCGGGGGGGCCCCAGAACATTCAGTACTTC. It yields the protein CASSYSAGGPQNIQYF.